Listed below are T cell receptor beta chains from one sample, sequenced in a study of blood T cell repertoires in COVID-19. Profiling relied on immunoSEQ multiplex PCR, and the TCRdb table lists in-frame clones only, not all of them. Among 250,000 to 300,000 clones listed, roughly nine tenths were seen once. Sequencing was done on a sample of peripheral blood. The receptors derive from a woman aged 25 to 39 with COVID-19, enrolled during active disease. Each CDR3 is given with its conserved first and last residue. Each record gives: D gene, V gene, clone size, J gene, CDR3 DNA, CDR3 protein. D genes are given only for firm matches. Clone size, where shown, is once, few, many, or a class for clones that have expanded.

NA	TRBV19	NA	TRBJ2-3	TGTGCCAGTAGTATGGGGGGGCCAGATACGCAGTATTTT	CASSMGGPDTQYF
NA	TRBV4-1	NA	TRBJ1-4	TGCGCCAGCAGCCAAGGACAGGCTGAAAAACTGTTTTTT	CASSQGQAEKLFF
TRBD1	TRBV2	NA	TRBJ1-6	TGTGCCAGCACCCGAGGGGGGACAGGGACTTCACCCCTCCACTTT	CASTRGGTGTSPLHF
NA	TRBV6-6	once	TRBJ2-1	TGTGCCAGCAGTTACTCCCTATACAATGAGCAGTTCTTC	CASSYSLYNEQFF
NA	TRBV28	NA	TRBJ2-2	TGTGCCAGCAGTCCAGGGAACACCGGGGAGCTGTTTTTT	CASSPGNTGELFF
TRBD1	TRBV20-1	NA	TRBJ2-2	TGCAGTGCTAGTGGAGCAGGGGGCGGCACCGGGGAGCTGTTTTTT	CSASGAGGGTGELFF
NA	TRBV6-5	NA	TRBJ1-6	TGTGCCAGCAGGGGCGCGGGCGATTCACCCCTCCACTTT	CASRGAGDSPLHF
TRBD1	TRBV5-6	NA	TRBJ2-3	TGTGCCAGCAGCAGGGGGCGGTCCGATACGCAGTATTTT	CASSRGRSDTQYF
NA	TRBV11-3	NA	TRBJ2-5	TGTGCCAGCAGCTGGGGCCATACGGGGGTTGAGACCCAGTACTTC	CASSWGHTGVETQYF
TRBD2	TRBV4-2	NA	TRBJ2-3	TGTGCCAGCAGCCCGGGGGGTGTAGCTGCAGCCCTGGATACGCAGTATTTT	CASSPGGVAAALDTQYF
NA	TRBV2	NA	TRBJ2-5	TGTGCCAGCACCCACAGCTTCCAAGAGACCCAGTACTTC	CASTHSFQETQYF
NA	TRBV21-1	NA	TRBJ1-3	TGTGCCAGCAGTCCCTTCTTGGTGGCAGGCTCTGGAAACACCATATATTTT	CASSPFLVAGSGNTIYF
NA	TRBV2	few	TRBJ1-5	TGTGCCAGCAGTGGGGCGGAGGTTCAGCCCCAGCATTTT	CASSGAEVQPQHF
TRBD1	TRBV3-1/TRBV3-2	NA	TRBJ1-1	TGTGCCAGCAGCCAAGGTGGGACAGTCCCTTTCTTT	CASSQGGTVPFF
NA	TRBV24-1	NA	TRBJ1-2	TGTGCCGTTAACACCGGGACTCTAACTAACTATGGCTACACCTTC	CAVNTGTLTNYGYTF
NA	TRBV7-9	NA	TRBJ2-3	TGTGCCAGCCGCCGGGGGGCCGGTATCACAGATACGCAGTATTTT	CASRRGAGITDTQYF
NA	TRBV5-1	NA	TRBJ2-1	TGCGCCAGCAGCTCACCTTCAGACAGGATCCTGAGCTCCTACAATGAGCAGTTCTTC	CASSSPSDRILSSYNEQFF
TRBD1	TRBV29-1	NA	TRBJ1-2	TGCAGCTCCGGGACAGGGGATAGTGGCTACACCTTC	CSSGTGDSGYTF
NA	TRBV6-4	NA	TRBJ1-6	TGTGCCAGCAGTGATGGGGGGGACTATAATTCACCCCTCCACTTT	CASSDGGDYNSPLHF
NA	TRBV19	once	TRBJ1-5	TGTGCCAGTAGAGAGGCAATGGGAGGACAGCCCCAGCATTTT	CASREAMGGQPQHF
NA	TRBV21-1	NA	TRBJ1-5	TGTGCCAGCAGCGTCATCGAACGGGAAGGAGCTCAGCCCCAGCATTTT	CASSVIEREGAQPQHF
TRBD1	TRBV28	NA	TRBJ1-6	TGTGCCAGCAGTCCCCCCGGGGCAGGGGGCAATACAGCACCCCTCCACTTT	CASSPPGAGGNTAPLHF
TRBD1	TRBV27	NA	TRBJ2-7	TGTGCCAGCAGGGACGGGACAGGGATGTACGAGCAGTACTTC	CASRDGTGMYEQYF
NA	TRBV27	few	TRBJ1-2	TGTGCCAGCAGTTTTTTGGGGAGTTATGGCTACACCTTC	CASSFLGSYGYTF
TRBD1	TRBV19	NA	TRBJ1-1	TGTGCCATCTCAGGGGGCATGAACACTGAAGCTTTCTTT	CAISGGMNTEAFF
TRBD1	TRBV7-9	NA	TRBJ2-5	TGTGCCAGCAGCCCCGGGACAGGGCGTGCCCAGTACTTC	CASSPGTGRAQYF
NA	TRBV9	NA	TRBJ2-7	TGTGCCAGCGGGGCAGGCGACTCCTACGAGCAGTACTTC	CASGAGDSYEQYF
TRBD1	TRBV7-7	NA	TRBJ2-3	TGTGCCAGCAGGGAGAGGGGGACAGCCAACACAGATACGCAGTATTTT	CASRERGTANTDTQYF
TRBD1	TRBV13	NA	TRBJ1-3	TGTGCCAGCAGCTCTCCCGGACAGGGCGAAAACACCATATATTTT	CASSSPGQGENTIYF
NA	TRBV2	NA	TRBJ1-2	TGTGCCAGCACAAAGGGGCTAGGCTACACCTTC	CASTKGLGYTF
TRBD2	TRBV27	NA	TRBJ2-5	TGTGCCAGCAGTCCCTACTTGGGGGGAGGGGAGACCCAGTACTTC	CASSPYLGGGETQYF